This section outlines one TCR beta chain sequence together with its context. Different DNA sequences within this sample yield the same CDR3. This record belongs to a study of shared clonotypes between healthy human individuals. Sequencing used immunoSEQ multiplex PCR; TCRdb keeps in-frame clones, though not all of them. The sample includes around 2.1 million clones, about 92% of them seen just once. As defined, naive CD8 cells were CD45RO-negative and positively selected for CCR7, with terminally differentiated effector memory CD45RA+ cells excluded. Germline-derived CDR1 and CDR2 are MDHEN and SYDVKM. J lost 6 bases, V lost 4 bases, and 5 bases had no gene match. The CDR3 is 14 amino acids.

V gene TRBV28 combines with J gene TRBJ2-7; 11 nucleotides match TRBD1. Sequenced: naive CD8+ T cells from PBMCs. The origin of this receptor is a young man in good health. Some clones in this sample may be carry-over from other donors' samples. CDR3: CASSSGQGVGEQYF. The CDR3 nucleotides read TGTGCCAGCAGTTCGGGACAGGGGGTAGGCGAGCAGTACTTC.